Shown below are 26 T cell receptor beta chains from a single sample sequenced in a study of T-cell reconstitution after alpha-beta-depleted transplantation in children. Unique molecular identifiers were incorporated when the TCRbeta library was constructed. From the PCR reads, TCRdb called clonotypes with MiXCR, one entry per CDR3 protein. The table lists about 97,000 distinct CDR3 sequences, around 5.9% of them singletons. The sample was PBMCs, mostly from graft donor cells, taken 60 days after TCRalphabeta/CD19-depleted stem cell transplant. These receptors all stem from a female patient aged 2-15 years who had a stem cell transplant for Fanconi anemia, so the T cells may come from the graft donor.

This clonotype was counted at least ten times. V and J are TRBV18 and TRBJ1-5; D not certain. Trimming shortened V by 0 bases and J by 4 bases, and 4 bases separated the two germline ends. The CDR3 totals 13 residues. Germline CDR1 KGHSH, CDR2 LQKENI. This CDR3 is CASSPPGNQPQHF. Here the CDR3 DNA reads TGTGCCAGCTCACCACCGGGGAATCAGCCCCAGCATTTT.

The chain combines TRBV13 with TRBJ1-2, with TRBD1 as a possible D gene (5 bases). The ends were cut back, 1 base at V and 5 bases at J, with 8 bases in the middle. Germline lookup yields CDR1 PRHDT and CDR2 FYEKMQ (reference sequence). The CDR3 extends over 13 amino acids. The CDR3 is CASSLAWGYGYTF. The CDR3 coding sequence is TGTGCCAGCAGCTTAGCATGGGGGTATGGCTACACCTTC. The variable domain in full, with the rest retrieved from reference TRBV13 and TRBJ1-2, is AAGVIQSPRHLIKEKRETATLKCYPIPRHDTVYWYQQGPGQDPQFLISFYEKMQSDKGSIPDRFSAQQFSDYHSELNMSSLELGDSALYFCASSLAWGYGYTFGSGTRLTVV.

CDR3: CASSWRSTDTQYF. In DNA form, the CDR3 reads TGTGCCAGCTCTTGGCGTAGCACAGATACGCAGTATTTT. V usage is TRBV3-1 and J usage is TRBJ2-3; unclear D gene. The CDR3 runs 13 residues. V lost 8 bases and J 0 bases, leaving 9 bases between the germline ends. The germline CDR1 and CDR2 sequences are LGHDT and YNNKEL (reference sequence).

This clonotype was seen many times. V gene TRBV5-1 combines with J gene TRBJ2-1, with 7 bases fitting TRBD2. Losses at the gene ends were 4 bases for V and 5 bases for J; bases not matched to a gene: 9. This CDR3 is built from 15 residues. Germline loops: CDR1 SGHRS, CDR2 YFSETQ. DNA of the CDR3: TGCGCCAGCAGCCTGACTAGCCGAGGAGACAATGAGCAGTTCTTC. As protein: CASSLTSRGDNEQFF.

This clonotype was observed at least ten times. CDR3: CASSRPGTGTAWLYF. The CDR3 nucleotides are TGTGCCAGCTCCCGTCCCGGGACAGGGACCGCCTGGCTGTACTTC. The rearrangement uses TRBV18 and TRBJ2-7; 9 bases align to TRBD1. The CDR3 runs 15 residues. The germline V gene encodes CDR1 KGHSH and CDR2 LQKENI. V lost 6 bases to trimming and J lost 12 bases; unmatched junction nucleotides: 18.

This clonotype was counted only a few times. The rearrangement links TRBV18 to TRBJ2-5, with D maybe TRBD2 (6 bases). From germline, CDR1 is KGHSH and CDR2 LQKENI. V lost 4 bases and J lost 2, with 8 bases in between. This CDR3 contains 13 residues. The DNA of the CDR3 is TGTGCCAGCTCACAGCGGGCACAAGAGACCCAGTACTTC. Translation: CASSQRAQETQYF. The full variable domain, in which reference TRBV18 and TRBJ2-5 provide the parts outside the CDR3, is NAGVMQNPRHLVRRRGQEARLRCSPMKGHSHVYWYRQLPEEGLKFMVYLQKENIIDESGMPKERFSAEFPKEGPSILRIQQVVRGDSAAYFCASSQRAQETQYFGPGTRLLVL.

This clonotype was seen many times. The J gene is TRBJ2-7, the V gene TRBV5-1, with D possibly being TRBD1 (6 bases). Germline V gives CDR1 SGHRS, CDR2 YFSETQ. V was shortened by 3 bases and J by 6 bases, with 25 bases between the two germline ends. The CDR3 is made up of 17 amino acids. CDR3: CASSSFSLLTGYAEQYV. The DNA of the CDR3 is TGCGCCAGCAGCTCCTTCTCCCTTCTTACAGGGTATGCCGAGCAGTACGTC.

The sample holds many counts of this clonotype. The gene calls are TRBV12-3 or TRBV12-4 and TRBJ2-5; 10 nucleotides match TRBD2. The CDR3 runs to 14 residues. The ends lost 4 bases at V and 5 bases at J; junction bases unmatched: 4. The CDR3 sequence is CASSYLAGDETQYF. DNA for the CDR3: TGTGCCAGCAGTTACCTAGCGGGAGATGAGACCCAGTACTTC.

This clonotype was picked up many times. The V gene is TRBV6-1, the J gene TRBJ2-7; 15 bases align to TRBD2. The CDR3 covers 15 residues. The J segment lost 2 bases and the V segment lost 4 bases, leaving 0 bases of the junction unmatched. Germline V gives CDR1 MNHNS, CDR2 SASEGT. CDR3 in DNA: TGTGCCAGCAGTGGGACTAGCGGGAGGGCCTACGAGCAGTACTTC. It encodes CASSGTSGRAYEQYF.

CDR3 DNA: TGTGCCAGCAGCCGGACTAGCGGGGGGCCGACAAACATTCAGTACTTC. As protein: CASSRTSGGPTNIQYF. The chain is built from TRBV5-8 and TRBJ2-4; 14 bases are a match to TRBD2. CDR1 is SGHTS and CDR2 is YDEGEE in the germline V gene. This CDR3 has 16 amino acids. The V segment lost 4 bases and the J segment 6 bases; nucleotides outside the gene matches: 6.

This clonotype was found many times. The V gene is TRBV20-1, the J gene TRBJ2-7, with D unresolved. V was clipped by 5 bases and J by 0 bases, with 11 bases between them. Germline V gene data show CDR1 as DFQATT and CDR2 as SNEGSKA (reference sequence). The CDR3 is made up of 13 amino acids. CDR3: CSAFSTDSYEQYF. The CDR3 region has the DNA TGCAGTGCTTTTAGTACGGACTCCTACGAGCAGTACTTC.

This clonotype came up many times. This chain uses TRBV29-1 with TRBJ2-5; D ambiguous. Looked up from germline, CDR1 is SQVTM and CDR2 is ANQGSEA. Trimming took off 5 bases at V and 4 bases at J, with 8 bases between the two ends. This CDR3 has 11 residues. CDR3 sequence reads: CSVSWAETQYF. The CDR3 DNA is TGCAGCGTTTCTTGGGCAGAGACCCAGTACTTC.

This clonotype has ten or more counts. The chain is built from TRBV7-8 and TRBJ2-1; no definite D call. Germline CDR1 reads SGHVS; CDR2 reads FQNEAQ. The CDR3 sequence is 16 residues long. V shed 1 base and J shed 3 bases, with 13 bases lying between them. CDR3 nucleotide sequence: TGTGCCAGCAGCTTAGTCCTGGCGCTATACTACAATGAGCAGTTCTTC. This gives the protein CASSLVLALYYNEQFF.

This clonotype was counted many times. The V call is TRBV10-3, the J call TRBJ2-1, with 8 nucleotides matching TRBD2. Germline loops: CDR1 ENHRY, CDR2 SYGVKD. The junction had 2 bases not matched to a gene; V was cut back by 6 bases and J by 7 bases. This CDR3 contains 12 residues. The CDR3 spells CAIRGTRNEQFF. The CDR3 DNA reads TGTGCCATCAGGGGGACTAGGAATGAGCAGTTCTTC.

This clonotype appeared a few times. The gene calls are TRBV7-3 and TRBJ2-1; 8 bases are shared with TRBD2. Trimming removed 5 bases from V and 5 bases from J; junction bases left unmatched: 8. In germline, CDR1 is SGHTA, CDR2 FQGTGA. This CDR3 is built from 15 residues. CDR3 in amino acids: CASSPVAGNHNEQFF. The CDR3 coding sequence is TGTGCCAGCAGCCCTGTAGCGGGAAACCACAATGAGCAGTTCTTC.

The table lists this clonotype with many counts. The rearrangement joins TRBV13 to TRBJ2-7; D might be TRBD1 or TRBD2, each matching 6 bases. Germline V gene lookup returns CDR1 PRHDT and CDR2 FYEKMQ (reference sequence). V gave up 1 base and J gave up 3 bases, with 10 bases separating them. The length of the CDR3 is 14 residues. The CDR3 DNA reads TGTGCCAGCAGCTTAGCGGGGGCCCACTACGAGCAGTACTTC. Translating it yields CASSLAGAHYEQYF.

This clonotype has more than one count but fewer than ten. The chain carries TRBV5-1 and TRBJ2-3; tentatively, D is TRBD1 or TRBD2 (5 bases each). The CDR3 is 13 residues long. Germline values: CDR1 SGHRS, CDR2 YFSETQ. The V gene lost 8 bases and the J gene lost 3 bases, with 13 bases spanning the gap. The CDR3 DNA sequence: TGCGCCAGTGGGGACGGATCGACAGATACGCAGTATTTT. This translates into CASGDGSTDTQYF.

This clonotype showed up many times. The DNA for the CDR3 is TGTGCCAGCAGTCAACCAGGGGGTGAAAAACTGTTTTTT. Its translation is CASSQPGGEKLFF. This chain uses TRBV12-3 or TRBV12-4 with TRBJ1-4, with 7 bases aligning to TRBD1. V gave up 5 bases and J gave up 7 bases; unmatched junction bases: 4. CDR3 length equals 13 residues.

The chain employs TRBV2 and TRBJ1-1; TRBD1 matches at 8 bases. Germline V gene lookup returns CDR1 SNHLY and CDR2 FYNNEI. This CDR3 spans 18 amino acids. Trimming at V came to 7 bases and at J to 0 bases, leaving 16 bases not matched to a gene. The CDR3 bases are TGTGCCAGCAACATACGACAGGGGAGGGATAGGATGAACACTGAAGCTTTCTTT. Amino acid sequence: CASNIRQGRDRMNTEAFF.

This clonotype was observed many times. V usage is TRBV29-1 and J usage is TRBJ2-2, with a weak D call TRBD1 (5 bases). CDR1 and CDR2 (germline): SQVTM, ANQGSEA. V gave up 5 bases and J gave up 4 bases, with 11 bases separating them. This CDR3 spans 13 amino acids. CDR3 in amino acids: CSVSTGGTGELFF. The CDR3 DNA reads as TGCAGCGTTTCTACAGGTGGCACCGGGGAGCTGTTTTTT.

The rearrangement uses TRBV20-1 and TRBJ2-1; D is unresolved. This CDR3 has 12 amino acids. Germline V gene data show CDR1 as DFQATT and CDR2 as SNEGSKA (reference sequence). The V gene lost 1 base and the J gene lost 3 bases, with 4 bases spanning the gap. CDR3 DNA sequence: TGCAGTGCTAGAGCGGGCTACAATGAGCAGTTCTTC. Translating it yields CSARAGYNEQFF.

This clonotype showed up many times. CDR3: CSVTLAGGPDTQYF. CDR3 nucleotide sequence: TGCAGCGTTACACTAGCGGGAGGGCCAGATACGCAGTATTTT. The rearrangement joins TRBV29-1 to TRBJ2-3; 13 nucleotides agree with TRBD2. J lost 4 bases, V lost 5 bases, and 3 bases had no gene match. The germline CDR1 and CDR2 sequences are SQVTM and ANQGSEA. The CDR3 runs 14 residues.

There are many counts of this clonotype. The gene calls are TRBV4-2 and TRBJ2-3; 11 bases fit TRBD2. Germline lookup yields CDR1 LGHNA and CDR2 YNFKEQ. CDR3 size: 15 residues. The trim removed 5 bases at V and 3 bases at J, leaving 4 bases unmatched. DNA of the CDR3: TGTGCCAGCAGCTATTCTAGCGGGAGGACAGATACGCAGTATTTT. Protein product: CASSYSSGRTDTQYF.

In its sample, this clonotype was seen many times. The gene calls are TRBV5-1 and TRBJ2-2; D remains unclear. Trimming removed 0 bases from V and 10 bases from J, with 10 bases in between. CDR1 SGHRS and CDR2 YFSETQ come from the germline V gene. There are 13 residues in the CDR3. CDR3 residues: CASSLELRKELFF. DNA of the CDR3: TGCGCCAGCAGCTTGGAATTGCGGAAGGAGCTGTTTTTT.

This clonotype was recorded at least ten times. J is TRBJ2-2 and V is TRBV28, with D tentatively TRBD1 or TRBD2 (5 bases each). V dropped 4 bases and J dropped 2 bases, with 14 bases sitting between them. The CDR3 has 16 amino acids. Germline assignment: CDR1 MDHEN and CDR2 SYDVKM. The CDR3 sequence is CASSSGMAGNTGELFF. The CDR3 nucleotides are TGTGCCAGCAGTTCAGGGATGGCGGGCAACACCGGGGAGCTGTTTTTT.

At least ten counts were recorded for this clonotype. The V gene is TRBV5-1, the J gene TRBJ1-1; 9 bases fit TRBD1. V dropped 2 bases and J dropped 4; count of bases not matched to a gene: 6. The CDR3 length is 15 residues. CDR1 and CDR2 (germline): SGHRS, YFSETQ. This CDR3 reads CASSFGTGHGTEAFF. The CDR3 nucleotides are TGCGCCAGCAGCTTCGGGACAGGGCATGGCACTGAAGCTTTCTTT.